This paragraph reports one TCR beta chain. What it binds is not known. Sequencing relied on immunoSEQ assay v3.0, run at survey level. A per-sample goal of about 40,000-55,000 T-cell genomes was targeted by sequencing. Assay: immunoSEQ multiplex PCR; the TCRdb copy retains only in-frame clones and omits some. This sample has about 25,000 clones, with around three quarters found just once. The sample is drawn from a study of long-term antiretroviral therapy in people with HIV. Overall study results and limits: Diversity measured after ART increased yet remained under transplant donor controls.

Every specimen held between roughly 0.85-11 million cryopreserved PBMC. These were thawed and washed before DNA extraction. The germline V gene has CDR1 SGHVS and CDR2 FQNEAQ. Trimming pared 5 bases from V and 4 bases from J, leaving 14 bases between. CDR3 length equals 14 residues. The sequence was obtained from a woman aged 40-49 years with HIV. Specimen: unsorted PBMCs, collected 1.2 years after starting antiretroviral therapy. The gene calls are TRBV7-8 and TRBJ1-1, with TRBD1 as a possible D gene (5 bases). CDR3 DNA: TGTGCCAGCAGCGCCGGGACTGTAGGCACTGAAGCTTTCTTT. This sequence encodes CASSAGTVGTEAFF.